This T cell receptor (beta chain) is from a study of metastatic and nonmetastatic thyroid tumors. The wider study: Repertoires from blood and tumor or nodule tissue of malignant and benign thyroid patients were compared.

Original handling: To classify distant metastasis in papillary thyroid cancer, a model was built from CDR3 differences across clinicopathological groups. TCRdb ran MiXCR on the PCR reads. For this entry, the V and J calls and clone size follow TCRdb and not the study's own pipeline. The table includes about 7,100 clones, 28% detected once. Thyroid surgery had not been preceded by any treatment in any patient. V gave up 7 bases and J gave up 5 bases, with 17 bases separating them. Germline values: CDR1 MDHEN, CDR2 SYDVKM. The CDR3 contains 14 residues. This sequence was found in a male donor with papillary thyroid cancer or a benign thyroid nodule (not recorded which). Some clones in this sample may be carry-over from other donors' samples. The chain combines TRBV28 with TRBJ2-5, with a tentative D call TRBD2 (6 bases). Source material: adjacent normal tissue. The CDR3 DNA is TGTGCCAGCAAGGTCTTCGGGAGTGGGGAGACCCAGTACTTC. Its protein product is CASKVFGSGETQYF.